The clone carrying this TCR beta chain was detected only a few times. V was cut by 3 bases and J by 6 bases, with 12 bases left in between. The CDR3 covers 14 residues. Germline V gene sequence: CDR1 SGDLS, CDR2 YYNGEE. This specimen comes from a study of T cells in Graves' hyperthyroidism and ophthalmopathy. Amplified TCR beta CDR3 regions came from RNA transcripts. The HTBI primer set served for first-round RT-PCR of the TCR CDR3. One entry per CDR3 protein results from TCRdb running MiXCR on the multiplex PCR reads. This repertoire shows approximately 630,000 distinct CDR3 sequences, roughly 15% found once; its top ten account for 3.8%.

This clonotype originated in a young woman with Graves' hyperthyroidism. The rearrangement uses TRBV9 and TRBJ1-4; possibly TRBD1 for D (5 bases). The sequenced sample was blood. The CDR3 region has the DNA TGTGCCAGCAGCGCTCAGGGTTGGGATGAAAAACTGTTTTTT. Its protein product is CASSAQGWDEKLFF.